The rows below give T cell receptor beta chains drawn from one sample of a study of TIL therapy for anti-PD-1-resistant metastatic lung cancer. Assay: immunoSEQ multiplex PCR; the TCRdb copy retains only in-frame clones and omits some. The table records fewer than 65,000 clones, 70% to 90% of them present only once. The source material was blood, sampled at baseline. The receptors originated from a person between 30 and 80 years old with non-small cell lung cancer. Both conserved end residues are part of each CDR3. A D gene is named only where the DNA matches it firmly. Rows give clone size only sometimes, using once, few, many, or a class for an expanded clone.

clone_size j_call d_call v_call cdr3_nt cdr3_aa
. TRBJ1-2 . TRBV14 TGTGCCAGCAGCCAACAGAGTAACTATGGCTACACCTTC CASSQQSNYGYTF
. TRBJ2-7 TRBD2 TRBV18 TGTGCCAGCTCACCACCGGTTGTGGGGGGGACCTACGAGCAGTACTTC CASSPPVVGGTYEQYF
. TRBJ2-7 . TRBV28 TGTGCCAGCAGACGGACAGCTTCTTACGAGCAGTACTTC CASRRTASYEQYF
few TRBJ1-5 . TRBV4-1 TGCGCCAGCAGCCAAGAAGCAGATAGCAATCAGCCCCAGCATTTT CASSQEADSNQPQHF
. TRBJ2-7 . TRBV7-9 TGTGCCAGCAGCTTACCCGGGAGAAACCCCTACGAGCAGTACTTC CASSLPGRNPYEQYF
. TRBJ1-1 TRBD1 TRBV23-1 TGCGCCAGCAGTCAATCCCGGGACAGGGGGGGAAAGAGGAACACTGAAGCTTTCTTT CASSQSRDRGGKRNTEAFF
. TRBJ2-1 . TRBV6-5 TGTGCCAGCAGCCAGACAGTTAACTCCTACAATGAGCAGTTCTTC CASSQTVNSYNEQFF
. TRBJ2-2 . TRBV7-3 TGTGCCAGCAGCTTAACTAGGGCCGGGGAGCTGTTTTTT CASSLTRAGELFF
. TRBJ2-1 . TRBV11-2 TGTGCCAGCAGCTTAGATCCGGGAAGGGCCCACAATGAGCAGTTCTTC CASSLDPGRAHNEQFF
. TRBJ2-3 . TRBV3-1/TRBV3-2 TGTGCCAGCAGCCAAGATCGACTCTTAGGGGATACGCAGTATTTT CASSQDRLLGDTQYF
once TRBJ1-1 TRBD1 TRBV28 TGTGCCAGCAGTTTCTCCCGTCGGACAGGGAACACTGAAGCTTTCTTT CASSFSRRTGNTEAFF
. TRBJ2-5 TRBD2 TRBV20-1 TGCAGTGCTAGTAAAATGCGGCCTAGCGGGTACCAAGAGACCCAGTACTTC CSASKMRPSGYQETQYF
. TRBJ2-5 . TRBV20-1 TGCAGTGCTAGGTTAGAGACCCAGTACTTC CSARLETQYF
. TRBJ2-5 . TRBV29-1 TGCAGCGTTGAAGATCCGGACGCAGGAGGGGCGCCGGGGATTGTGTTCCAAGAGACCCAGTACTTC CSVEDPDAGGAPGIVFQETQYF
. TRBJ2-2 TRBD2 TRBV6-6 TGTGCCAGCAGTCTTAGCGGGAGGGAAACCGGGGAGCTGTTTTTT CASSLSGRETGELFF
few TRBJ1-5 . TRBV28 TGTGCCAGCGTTAGGATCGGGGGAGACGGCCAGCCCCAGCATTTT CASVRIGGDGQPQHF
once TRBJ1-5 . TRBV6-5 TGTGCCAGCAGGGGGGGGACGGGCAATCAGCCCCAGCATTTT CASRGGTGNQPQHF
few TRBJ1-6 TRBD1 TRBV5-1 TGCGCCAGCAGCCTGACAGGGACGAAAAATTCACCCCTCCACTTT CASSLTGTKNSPLHF
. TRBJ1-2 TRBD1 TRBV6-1 TGTGCCAGCAGTGAGGGACAGCCCTATGGCTACACCTTC CASSEGQPYGYTF
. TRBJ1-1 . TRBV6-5 TGTGCCAGCAGTCAACGGGAAGGCACTGAAGCTTTCTTT CASSQREGTEAFF
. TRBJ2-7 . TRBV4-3 TGCGCCAGCAGCCCGGGAATTTACTACGAGCAGTACTTC CASSPGIYYEQYF
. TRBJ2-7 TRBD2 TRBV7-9 TGTGCCAGCAGCTTAGTAGCGGGACCGACCTACGAGCAGTACTTC CASSLVAGPTYEQYF
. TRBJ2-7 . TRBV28 TGTGCCAGCAGTTTCGGACCTCAATACGAGCAGTACTTC CASSFGPQYEQYF
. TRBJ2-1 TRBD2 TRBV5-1 TGCGCCAGCAGCTTGGACCCTAGCGGTGAGCAGTTCTTC CASSLDPSGEQFF
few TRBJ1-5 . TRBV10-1 TGCGCCAGCAGTCCCGCAGGGATCAATCAGCCCCAGCATTTT CASSPAGINQPQHF
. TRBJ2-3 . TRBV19 TGTGCCAGTACCCGACAGGGCACAGATACGCAGTATTTT CASTRQGTDTQYF
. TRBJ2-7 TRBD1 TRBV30 TGTGCTTACGCAGGGGGCTACGAGCAGTACTTC CAYAGGYEQYF
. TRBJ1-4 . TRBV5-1 TGCGCCAGCAGCTTGGATGCAACTAATGAAAAACTGTTTTTT CASSLDATNEKLFF
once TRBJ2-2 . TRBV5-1 TGCGCCAGCAGCCCGGATCGACACAGATACACCGGGGAGCTGTTTTTT CASSPDRHRYTGELFF
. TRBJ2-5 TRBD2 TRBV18 TGTGCCAGCTCACCACCCGGCGGGGGGGCTGAGACCCAGTACTTC CASSPPGGGAETQYF
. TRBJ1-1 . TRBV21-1 TGTGCCAGCAGCAAATCGGGACAGGGGGCCCAGGGGACTGAAGCTTTCTTT CASSKSGQGAQGTEAFF
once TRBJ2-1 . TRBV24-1 TGTGCCACCAGTGATTTGGGACCTACAGGGGGGGGTGAGCAGTTCTTC CATSDLGPTGGGEQFF
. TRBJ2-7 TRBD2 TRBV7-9 TGTGCCAGCAGCTCGTCACGGGGGGAGAACTTC CASSSSRGENF
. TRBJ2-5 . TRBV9 TGTGCCAGCAGCGTAGGGCCCAGGGGTCAGAAAGAGACCCAGTACTTC CASSVGPRGQKETQYF
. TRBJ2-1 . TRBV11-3 TGTGCCAGCAGCTTAGGGCCGGGGACAGCGGGAAATGAGCAGTTCTTC CASSLGPGTAGNEQFF
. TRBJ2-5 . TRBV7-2 TGTGCCAGCAGCTCACAGGTACCCCAGTACTTC CASSSQVPQYF
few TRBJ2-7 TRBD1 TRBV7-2 TGTGCCAGCAGCGGGAGGGACAGGGGGCCAGTCTACGAGCAGTACTTC CASSGRDRGPVYEQYF
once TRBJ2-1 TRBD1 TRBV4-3 TGCGCCAGCAGCCAAACAGGGGGGTACAATGAGCAGTTCTTC CASSQTGGYNEQFF
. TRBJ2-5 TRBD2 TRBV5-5 TGTGCCAGCAGCTTGCAGGCGGGAGAGGAGACCCAGTACTTC CASSLQAGEETQYF
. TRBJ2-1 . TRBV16 TGTGCCAGCAGCCAATCCTTGCCTCAAAGCTCCTACAATGAGCAGTTCTTC CASSQSLPQSSYNEQFF
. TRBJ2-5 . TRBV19 TGTGCCAGTAGTCGGACAGCTGTGGAGACCCAGTACTTC CASSRTAVETQYF
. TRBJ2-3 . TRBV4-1 TGCGCCAGCAGCCAAGATTCAGGGGCGAGGGTGACAGATACGCAGTATTTT CASSQDSGARVTDTQYF
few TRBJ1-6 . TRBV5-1 TGCGCCAGCAGTCTCGACAGTACCTTCTCCTATAATTCACCCCTCCACTTT CASSLDSTFSYNSPLHF
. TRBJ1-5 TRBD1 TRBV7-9 TGTGCCAGCAGCTATGGACAGGGGAGCAATCAGCCCCAGCATTTT CASSYGQGSNQPQHF
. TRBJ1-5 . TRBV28 TGTGCCAGCATGTGGTATAGCAATCAGCCCCAGCATTTT CASMWYSNQPQHF
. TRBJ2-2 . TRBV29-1 TGCAGCGTTCACGGACAGACCACCGGGGAGCTGTTTTTT CSVHGQTTGELFF
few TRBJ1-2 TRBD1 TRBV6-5 TGTGCCAGCAGTTACATCGGACAGGGGAGCGTCTATGGCTACACCTTC CASSYIGQGSVYGYTF
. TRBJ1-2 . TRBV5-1 TGCGCCAGCAGCTGGGCCGGGGCCTCGGGTGGCTACACCTTC CASSWAGASGGYTF
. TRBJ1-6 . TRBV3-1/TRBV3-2 TGTGCCAGCAGCCAAGATCTTCCCGGCAACAAGGATGATTCACCCCTCCACTTT CASSQDLPGNKDDSPLHF
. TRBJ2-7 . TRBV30 TGTGCCTGGAGTGAGAGTTACTCCCCTGGGGCATACGAGCAGTACTTC CAWSESYSPGAYEQYF
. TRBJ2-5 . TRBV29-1 TGCAGCGTAGAGCGGGTAGAGACCCAGTACTTC CSVERVETQYF
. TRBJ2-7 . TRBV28 TGTGCCAGCAGTCCTTATAGGAGGGCCAAAGATTACGAGCAGTACTTC CASSPYRRAKDYEQYF
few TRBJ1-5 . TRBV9 TGTGCCAGCAGCGTTGAACAGAATCAGCCCCAGCATTTT CASSVEQNQPQHF
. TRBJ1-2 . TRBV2 TGTGCCAGCAGAAGGAGCACCGGCAGTGGCTACACCTTC CASRRSTGSGYTF